This passage covers 30 T cell receptor beta chains from one sample sequenced in a study of cytotoxic CD8 clonotypes in ibrutinib-treated CLL. The method was immunoSEQ multiplex PCR; TCRdb's version includes in-frame clones alone and lacks a portion of them. There are about 57,000 clones in the sample; 55% to 70% occur only once, and approximately 20% lies in the top ten. The input for sequencing was PBMCs, taken after 24 months of ibrutinib treatment. Receptors originate from a human donor with chronic lymphocytic leukemia.

The table lists this clone with many counts. The rearrangement uses TRBV30 and TRBJ2-2; TRBD2 agrees at 9 bases. The CDR3 sequence is 14 residues long. V dropped 5 bases and J dropped 7; count of bases not matched to a gene: 8. Germline V CDR1 and CDR2: GTSNPN, SVGIG (reference sequence). The CDR3 DNA follows: TGTGCCTGGGGAACGGGACTAGCTAACGGGGAGCTGTTTTTT. Amino acid sequence: CAWGTGLANGELFF.

The chain carries TRBV5-1 and TRBJ2-7; 9 bases line up with TRBD1. After removal of 0 bases from V and 3 bases from J, the junction contained 4 bases not matched to a gene. This CDR3 spans 15 amino acids. Germline CDR1 SGHRS, CDR2 YFSETQ. CDR3 in DNA: TGCGCCAGCAGCTTGGTTCGGGACAGGGACTACGAGCAGTACTTC. This translates into CASSLVRDRDYEQYF. The full variable domain, rest sourced from reference TRBV5-1 and TRBJ2-7, is KAGVTQTPRYLIKTRGQQVTLSCSPISGHRSVSWYQQTPGQGLQFLFEYFSETQRNKGNFPGRFSGRQFSNSRSEMNVSTLELGDSALYLCASSLVRDRDYEQYFGPGTRLTVT.

This rearrangement joins TRBV7-9 to TRBJ1-4; D is unresolved. Trimming shortened V by 5 bases and J by 5 bases, and 12 bases separated the two germline ends. The V gene's germline CDR1 is SEHNR and CDR2 FQNEAQ (reference sequence). The CDR3 is made up of 14 amino acids. This CDR3 reads CASSPDIRNEKLFF. The CDR3 nucleotides are TGTGCCAGCAGCCCAGACATAAGAAATGAAAAACTGTTTTTT.

The chain is built from TRBV5-1 and TRBJ2-4; TRBD2 matches 12 bases. This CDR3 region has 21 residues. With V trimmed by 0 bases and J by 3 bases, 16 bases remained unmatched. Germline CDR1 and CDR2: SGHRS and YFSETQ. The CDR3 loop reads CASSLVGTSGPPPGGKNIQYF. The CDR3 DNA sequence: TGCGCCAGCAGCTTGGTGGGGACTAGCGGGCCTCCCCCGGGGGGCAAAAACATTCAGTACTTC.

The V gene is TRBV4-1, the J gene TRBJ2-1, with D possibly matching TRBD1 (5 bases). The CDR3 has 17 amino acids. Germline loops: CDR1 MGHRA, CDR2 YSYEKL. V gave up 4 bases and J gave up 3 bases, with 19 bases separating them. The CDR3 region is CASSPRTDTLFYNEQFF. CDR3 sequence (DNA): TGCGCCAGCAGCCCAAGGACGGACACCCTTTTCTACAATGAGCAGTTCTTC.

The gene calls are TRBV15 and TRBJ1-2, with TRBD1 as a possible D gene (5 bases). The CDR3 has 13 amino acids. Trimming removed 0 bases at V and 8 bases at J, with 10 bases between. The germline V gene encodes CDR1 LNHNV and CDR2 YYDKDF (reference sequence). The CDR3 region is CATSRDGGGGYTF. The CDR3 DNA is TGTGCCACCAGCAGAGACGGGGGTGGCGGCTACACCTTC.

This clone was seen more than once but under ten times. The rearrangement links TRBV4-1 to TRBJ2-7; D uncertain. V shed 0 bases and J shed 0 bases, with 6 bases lying between them. The CDR3 spans 14 residues. The germline CDR1 and CDR2 sequences are MGHRA and YSYEKL. The DNA of the CDR3 is TGCGCCAGCAGCCAAGAGCGGTTCTCCTACGAGCAGTACTTC. Encoded protein: CASSQERFSYEQYF.

The chain couples TRBV5-1 to TRBJ2-2, with D possibly TRBD2 on 6 matching bases. The V end lost 2 bases, the J end lost 4 bases, and 12 bases lay between the germline ends. The CDR3 sequence is 15 residues long. Germline V CDR1 and CDR2: SGHRS, YFSETQ. The CDR3 DNA is TGCGCCAGCAGCTTAGCGGTCGGGGGCACCGGGGAGCTGTTTTTT. Translating gives CASSLAVGGTGELFF.

V usage is TRBV2 and J usage is TRBJ1-1, with D maybe TRBD1 (6 bases). Between the trimmed V and J ends, which lost 6 bases and 2 bases, there was a span of 10 bases. Germline-derived CDR1 and CDR2 are SNHLY and FYNNEI. The CDR3 spans 13 residues. CDR3 coding DNA: TGTGCCAGCAGCCGACAGGTTAACACTGAAGCTTTCTTT. This gives the protein CASSRQVNTEAFF.

The chain links TRBV7-9 to TRBJ2-1; no definite D call. This CDR3 is 12 amino acids long. The germline V gene has CDR1 SEHNR and CDR2 FQNEAQ (reference sequence). The germline V and J ends were trimmed by 0 bases and 10 bases, with 7 bases remaining between them. CDR3 protein: CASSLAPGEQFF. In nucleotides, the CDR3 is TGTGCCAGCAGCTTAGCCCCCGGGGAGCAGTTCTTC.

This clone was seen a few times. The chain carries TRBV2 and TRBJ1-5; 8 bases fit TRBD1. The CDR3 runs to 16 residues. From germline, CDR1 is SNHLY and CDR2 FYNNEI. The V and J ends lost 1 base and 6 bases, in that order; junction bases with no gene match: 8. The CDR3, as DNA: TGTGCCAGCAGTGAAGGGACAGGGTTTTTTACTCAGCCCCAGCATTTT. Translating it yields CASSEGTGFFTQPQHF.

V usage is TRBV27 and J usage is TRBJ2-3; TRBD2 aligns across 9 bases. This CDR3 contains 14 residues. V shed 6 bases and J 3 bases; nucleotides not matched to a gene: 4. In germline, CDR1 is MNHEY, CDR2 SMNVEV (reference sequence). The DNA of the CDR3 is TGTGCCAGCAGCCCGACTAGCGGAACAGATACGCAGTATTTT. Its translation: CASSPTSGTDTQYF.

V gene TRBV29-1 combines with J gene TRBJ2-7, with a possible D match to TRBD2 (6 bases). Per the germline V gene, CDR1 is SQVTM and CDR2 is ANQGSEA. This CDR3 spans 11 amino acids. Trimming stripped 6 bases from V and 5 bases from J, with 11 bases between. The chain's CDR3 is CSVSLANEQYF. The CDR3 region has the DNA TGCAGCGTCTCCCTAGCGAACGAGCAGTACTTC.

V gene TRBV18 combines with J gene TRBJ2-7; 10 bases are a match to TRBD1. V trimming: 5 bases; J trimming: 3 bases; junction bases outside the gene matches: 4. CDR3 size: 14 residues. The germline V gene has CDR1 KGHSH and CDR2 LQKENI. For the CDR3, the DNA is TGTGCCAGCTCATCGACAGGGGGCGGCTACGAGCAGTACGTC. It codes for CASSSTGGGYEQYV.

V usage is TRBV7-2 and J usage is TRBJ2-7; D is undetermined. Germline V gives CDR1 SGHTA, CDR2 FQGNSA. This CDR3 has 14 residues. V dropped 5 bases and J dropped 6 bases, with 17 bases sitting between them. CDR3 sequence: CASSPPSTESEQYF. DNA of the CDR3: TGTGCCAGCAGCCCCCCCTCGACCGAATCCGAGCAGTACTTC. The complete variable domain, with remaining parts taken from reference TRBV7-2 and TRBJ2-7, reads GAGVSQSPSNKVTEKGKDVELRCDPISGHTALYWYRQSLGQGLEFLIYFQGNSAPDKSGLPSDRFSAERTGGSVSTLTIQRTQQEDSAVYLCASSPPSTESEQYFGPGTRLTVT.

The chain joins TRBV19 to TRBJ1-4; 8 nucleotides align to TRBD1. The CDR3 is 15 amino acids. J gave up 7 bases and V 2 bases, and 6 bases lay outside the gene matches. Germline lookup yields CDR1 LNHDA and CDR2 SQIVND (reference sequence). The DNA for the CDR3 is TGTGCCAGTAGTATACCCCATGGGACAGGTGAAAAACTGTTTTTT. Amino acid sequence: CASSIPHGTGEKLFF.

The chain couples TRBV28 to TRBJ2-3; 7 bases align to TRBD1. The V and J ends lost 7 bases and 4 bases, in that order; junction bases with no gene match: 8. CDR1 MDHEN and CDR2 SYDVKM come from the germline V gene. This CDR3 is built from 14 residues. The CDR3 here is CASISGGVADTQYF. In nucleotides, the CDR3 is TGTGCCAGCATTTCAGGGGGAGTGGCAGATACGCAGTATTTT.

The rearrangement joins TRBV29-1 to TRBJ2-2, with D unclear. The CDR3 runs 12 residues. V was clipped by 4 bases and J by 6 bases, with 9 bases between them. Germline CDR1 reads SQVTM; CDR2 reads ANQGSEA. The CDR3 coding sequence is TGCAGCGTTGTAAGGGATTCCGGGGAGCTGTTTTTT. This encodes CSVVRDSGELFF.

This clone appeared a single time. The V and J genes are TRBV28 and TRBJ1-5, with 8 bases aligning to TRBD1. The germline V gene encodes CDR1 MDHEN and CDR2 SYDVKM. V lost 5 bases, J lost 4 bases, and 13 bases stayed unmatched. The CDR3 is 17 residues long. DNA for the CDR3: TGTGCCAGCAGTCCTAGGACAGGGCTAGCTGGGAATCAGCCCCAGCATTTT. Translated: CASSPRTGLAGNQPQHF.

This rearrangement joins TRBV28 to TRBJ1-5; no clear D gene. The CDR3 runs 14 residues. Germline V lookup: CDR1 MDHEN, CDR2 SYDVKM. The V and J ends lost 7 bases and 7 bases respectively, with 17 bases between them. The CDR3 here is CASKAGLASQPQHF. In nucleotides, the CDR3 is TGTGCCAGCAAAGCAGGTCTGGCATCCCAGCCCCAGCATTTT.

The chain is built from TRBV7-6 and TRBJ1-1; D is possibly TRBD1 (6 bases). V dropped 1 base and J dropped 11 bases, with 11 bases sitting between them. In germline, CDR1 is SGHVS, CDR2 FNYEAQ. There are 12 residues in the CDR3. CDR3 region: CASSLGGLGAFF. CDR3 nucleotides: TGTGCCAGCAGCTTAGGGGGGCTTGGGGCTTTCTTT.

This clone was seen a few times. V is TRBV6-4 and J is TRBJ1-5; possible D gene TRBD1, 6 bases. The CDR3 has 15 residues. CDR1 is MRHNA and CDR2 is SNTAGT in the germline V gene. V gave up 6 bases and J gave up 8 bases, with 20 bases separating them. The DNA of the CDR3 is TGTGCCAGCAGCGAACAGGGAGGGCTAGGGGAGCCCCAGCATTTT. This encodes CASSEQGGLGEPQHF.

The V gene is TRBV14, the J gene TRBJ2-5, with D perhaps matching TRBD1 (5 bases). The CDR3 sequence is 17 residues long. Trimming cost V 0 bases and J 5 bases, with 19 bases left between them. Per the germline V gene, CDR1 is SGHDN and CDR2 is FVKESK. CDR3 region: CASSQERSGQELETQYF. Written as DNA, the CDR3 is TGTGCCAGCAGCCAAGAAAGGTCCGGACAAGAACTGGAGACCCAGTACTTC.

The chain carries TRBV4-2 and TRBJ2-7; 8 bases map to TRBD2. This CDR3 has 16 residues. Germline CDR1 is LGHNA and CDR2 is YNFKEQ. V was pared by 1 base and J by 4 bases, with 9 bases of the junction left unmatched. CDR3 DNA sequence: TGTGCCAGCAGCCAAGCCGTAGCGGGAAATTCTTACGAGCAGTACTTC. Protein sequence: CASSQAVAGNSYEQYF.

The chain has TRBV29-1 and TRBJ2-4, with 11 positions matching TRBD1. With V trimmed by 4 bases and J by 11 bases, 7 bases remained unmatched. Germline V lookup: CDR1 SQVTM, CDR2 ANQGSEA. The CDR3 is 13 residues long. The CDR3 DNA follows: TGCAGCGTTGCCGGGACAGGGGGAGTTCTTCAGTACTTC. Encoded protein: CSVAGTGGVLQYF.

This clone was counted a single time. This chain joins TRBV28 and TRBJ2-3; a possible D gene is TRBD1 (5 bases). V was cut by 2 bases and J by 4 bases, with 22 bases left in between. The CDR3 is made up of 18 amino acids. The germline gives CDR1 MDHEN, CDR2 SYDVKM. CDR3 in amino acids: CASSLSISEQEFSDTQYF. As DNA, the CDR3 is TGTGCCAGCAGTTTAAGTATCTCGGAACAGGAATTTTCAGATACGCAGTATTTT. The full variable domain, in which reference TRBV28 and TRBJ2-3 provide the parts outside the CDR3, is DVKVTQSSRYLVKRTGEKVFLECVQDMDHENMFWYRQDPGLGLRLIYFSYDVKMKEKGDIPEGYSVSREKKERFSLILESASTNQTSMYLCASSLSISEQEFSDTQYFGPGTRLTVL.

This chain uses TRBV6-6 with TRBJ1-2; D unclear. V was cut by 11 bases and J by 8 bases, with 18 bases left in between. The CDR3 totals 12 residues. CDR1 and CDR2 (germline): MNHNY, SVGAGI (reference sequence). The CDR3 nucleotides read TGTGCCGGCACCACAGCGGGGAGGGGCTACACCTTC. This translates into CAGTTAGRGYTF.

As concerns this clone: One end of the junction varies from germline; a read error may be responsible. J is TRBJ2-7 and V is TRBV28, with D tentatively TRBD1 (6 bases). The CDR3 is made up of 11 amino acids. Germline V gene data show CDR1 as MDHEN and CDR2 as SYDVKM. DNA for the CDR3: TGTGCCAGCAGTATCCCCAGGGGAATGGACTTC. Its translation: CASSIPRGMDF.

V usage is TRBV7-9 and J usage is TRBJ2-1; 10 nucleotides agree with TRBD1. CDR3 length: 14 residues. Germline values: CDR1 SEHNR, CDR2 FQNEAQ (reference sequence). J gave up 10 bases and V 5 bases, and 8 bases lay outside the gene matches. For the CDR3, the DNA is TGTGCCAGCAGCCAATTAGACAGGGGGCTGGAGCAGTTCTTC. Residues: CASSQLDRGLEQFF.

This rearrangement joins TRBV19 to TRBJ1-1, with D tentatively TRBD1 (5 bases). The CDR3 runs 14 residues. Germline V CDR1 and CDR2: LNHDA, SQIVND (reference sequence). Trimming stripped 3 bases from V and 7 bases from J, with 15 bases between. CDR3 sequence: CASSIFQGINEAFF. CDR3 in DNA: TGTGCCAGTAGTATTTTCCAGGGTATAAATGAAGCTTTCTTT. Combining the CDR3 with reference TRBV19 and TRBJ1-1 gives the whole variable domain DGGITQSPKYLFRKEGQNVTLSCEQNLNHDAMYWYRQDPGQGLRLIYYSQIVNDFQKGDIAEGYSVSREKKESFPLTVTSAQKNPTAFYLCASSIFQGINEAFFGQGTRLTVV.